These 2 T cell receptor beta chains were all obtained from the same sample, sequenced in a study of cytomegalovirus exposure and HLA in healthy donors. A multiplex PCR was run with 60 Vbeta primers and 13 Jbeta primers. Method: immunoSEQ multiplex PCR; TCRdb's copy keeps in-frame clones and lacks some. This table holds approximately 130,000 clones, less than 80% found once. The source material was PBMCs. These receptors were obtained from a female donor in good health and CMV-seropositive.

This clone occurred once. One end of the junction varies from germline; a read error may be responsible. J is TRBJ1-1 and V is TRBV7-9; D unclear. Looked up from germline, CDR1 is SEHNR and CDR2 is FQNEAQ (reference sequence). The CDR3 covers 13 residues. In nucleotides, the CDR3 is TGTTCCAGCAGTATGGAGTTAGGTACTGAAGCTTTCTTT. This codes for CSSSMELGTEAFF.

V and J are TRBV6-1 and TRBJ1-2; no clear D. The length of the CDR3 is 13 residues. Germline CDR1 reads MNHNS; CDR2 reads SASEGT. V lost 0 bases to trimming and J lost 3 bases, with 5 bases between them. The chain's CDR3 is CASSEAQDYGYTF. Written as DNA, the CDR3 is TGTGCCAGCAGTGAAGCGCAGGACTATGGCTACACCTTC.